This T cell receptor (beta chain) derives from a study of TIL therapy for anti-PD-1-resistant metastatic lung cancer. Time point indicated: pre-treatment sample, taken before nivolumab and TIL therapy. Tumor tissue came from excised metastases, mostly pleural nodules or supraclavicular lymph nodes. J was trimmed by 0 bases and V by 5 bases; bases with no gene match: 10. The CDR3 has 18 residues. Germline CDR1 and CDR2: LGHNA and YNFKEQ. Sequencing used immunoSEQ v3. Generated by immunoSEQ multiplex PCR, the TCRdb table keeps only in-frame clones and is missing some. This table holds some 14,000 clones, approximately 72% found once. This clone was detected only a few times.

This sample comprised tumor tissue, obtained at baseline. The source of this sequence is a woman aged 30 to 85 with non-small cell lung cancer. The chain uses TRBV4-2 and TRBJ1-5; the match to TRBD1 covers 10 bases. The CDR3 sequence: CASSWTGQGSFSNQPQHF. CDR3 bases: TGTGCCAGCAGCTGGACGGGACAGGGGTCCTTTAGCAATCAGCCCCAGCATTTT.